This passage covers 3 T cell receptor beta chains from one sample sequenced in a study of blood T cell repertoires in COVID-19. Measured with immunoSEQ multiplex PCR; TCRdb has only the in-frame clones, and not every one. The sample shows under 250,000 clones, approximately 83% of them seen only once. The sample comprised PBMCs or T cells enriched from blood (not recorded which). Receptors originate from a woman aged 55-69 years who had recovered from COVID-19.

This chain uses TRBV10-2 with TRBJ2-6; D is ambiguous. Looked up from germline, CDR1 is WSHSY and CDR2 is SAAADI. V lost 3 bases, J lost 0 bases, and 3 bases lay in between. This CDR3 is 14 amino acids long. CDR3 sequence: CASSDSSGANVLTF. As DNA, the CDR3 is TGCGCCAGCAGTGATAGCTCTGGGGCCAACGTCCTGACTTTC.

This clone was observed a few times. J is TRBJ2-1 and V is TRBV3-1 (or the pseudogene TRBV3-2), with D possibly TRBD2 on 7 matching bases. V lost 0 bases and J 8 bases, leaving 14 bases between the germline ends. This CDR3 spans 15 amino acids. Germline lookup yields CDR1 LGHDT and CDR2 YNNKEL (reference sequence). In nucleotides, the CDR3 is TGTGCCAGCAGCCAAGATTGGGGGGGGGCGGATGAGCAGTTCTTC. Translated, it gives CASSQDWGGADEQFF.

The chain couples TRBV11-2 to TRBJ2-1; TRBD1 might be the D (6 bases). The CDR3 totals 15 residues. In germline, CDR1 is SGHAT, CDR2 FQNNGV. With 5 bases removed from V and 2 bases from J, the gap between germline ends came to 13 bases. DNA for the CDR3: TGTGCCAGCAGCACGGACAGCTTAACCTACAATGAGCAGTTCTTC. Encoded protein: CASSTDSLTYNEQFF.